The following is a T cell receptor beta chain sequence with its context. The protocol was immunoSEQ multiplex PCR, while the TCRdb copy is restricted to in-frame clones and leaves out a portion. The repertoire has about 250,000 clones, about 90% of them found once; the top ten carry around 1.4%. The data originate from a study of blood T cell repertoires in COVID-19. Study context: COVID-19 samples, acute and convalescent, were from the United States, Italy and Spain.

V shed 4 bases and J shed 2 bases, with 8 bases lying between them. The germline gives CDR1 MNHEY, CDR2 SVGAGI. This CDR3 has 13 residues. The chain carries TRBV6-5 and TRBJ2-5, with unresolved D. The sample consisted of peripheral blood. The receptor's source is an elderly man with acute or convalescent COVID-19. This CDR3 is CASSSNRQETQYF. The CDR3 DNA follows: TGTGCCAGCAGTTCCAACAGACAAGAGACCCAGTACTTC.